This T cell receptor (beta chain) came from a study of neurological immune-mediated disorders. Study results and limitations: The most TCR clonal expansion was seen in HTLV-1-associated myelopathy, and the least was seen in multiple sclerosis, which fell below healthy controls.

The method for making cDNA was 5'RACE, and it used 10-nucleotide random UMIs. TCRdb re-analysed the 5' RACE reads in MiXCR, keeping a single row per CDR3 protein. The repertoire has 75,000 to 90,000 distinct CDR3 sequences, 10% of them found once; the top ten carry about 1.7%. Germline lookup yields CDR1 ENHRY and CDR2 SYGVKD. The V end lost 6 bases, the J end lost 7 bases, and 12 bases lay between the germline ends. CDR3 length: 13 amino acids. In this sample, this clonotype turned up many times. Its matching antigen is unknown. For the unsorted libraries, 2 million PBMCs stored at -80 C served as input.

The chain couples TRBV10-3 to TRBJ2-2; a weak D match, TRBD1 (6 bases). Sequences were obtained from PBMCs. The TCR was taken from a man in his forties or fifties in good health. CDR3 in amino acids: CAIRTGVHGELFF. CDR3 bases: TGTGCCATCAGGACAGGTGTTCACGGGGAGCTGTTTTTT.